The 28 T cell receptor beta chains below were found in one sample sequenced in a study of blood T cell repertoires in COVID-19. The protocol was immunoSEQ multiplex PCR, while the TCRdb copy is restricted to in-frame clones and leaves out a portion. The sample includes about 190,000 clones, 84% of them seen just once. The sequenced sample consisted of PBMCs or T cells enriched from blood (not recorded which). These receptors all come from a woman between 25 and 40 years old who had recovered from COVID-19.

The chain links TRBV19 to TRBJ1-1; 9 bases are a match to TRBD1. Germline lookup yields CDR1 LNHDA and CDR2 SQIVND (reference sequence). The CDR3 has 15 residues. V was pared by 4 bases and J by 5 bases, with 8 bases of the junction left unmatched. The CDR3 DNA follows: TGTGCCAGTAGTAGGAGGACAGGGGTAGAGACTGAAGCTTTCTTT. The encoded protein is CASSRRTGVETEAFF.

The CDR3 spells CASSPATTMGNQPQHF. Written as DNA, the CDR3 is TGTGCCAGCAGTCCAGCGACTACGATGGGTAATCAGCCCCAGCATTTT. The chain joins TRBV28 to TRBJ1-5; D is undetermined. CDR1 is MDHEN, CDR2 SYDVKM, per germline. There are 16 residues in the CDR3. V lost 5 bases, J lost 4 bases, and 18 bases lay in between.

The V and J genes are TRBV29-1 and TRBJ2-3; D possibly corresponds to TRBD2 (6 bases). V lost 5 bases and J 0 bases, leaving 15 bases between the germline ends. CDR1 and CDR2 (germline): SQVTM, ANQGSEA. CDR3 length: 15 amino acids. CDR3 loop: CSVMRTGVSTDTQYF. The CDR3 region has the DNA TGCAGCGTTATGCGGACGGGGGTTAGCACAGATACGCAGTATTTT.

The gene calls are TRBV6-5 and TRBJ1-1, with a tentative D call TRBD1 (6 bases). The CDR3 totals 15 residues. Germline CDR1 is MNHEY and CDR2 is SVGAGI. The V end was cut by 6 bases, the J end by 8 bases, with 22 bases between. The DNA for the CDR3 is TGTGCCAGCAGGACCACAGGGCAAACTTCGTCCGAAGCTTTCTTT. It encodes CASRTTGQTSSEAFF.

This chain links TRBV20-1 with TRBJ1-2, with unresolved D. Trimming removed 3 bases from V and 6 bases from J, with 14 bases in between. There are 13 residues in the CDR3. The germline V gene encodes CDR1 DFQATT and CDR2 SNEGSKA (reference sequence). CDR3 sequence: CSASYSGLHGYTF. For the CDR3, the DNA is TGCAGTGCTAGTTATAGCGGTTTACATGGCTACACCTTC.

The chain has TRBV5-1 and TRBJ2-1, with TRBD2 identical over 10 bases. This CDR3 contains 15 residues. With V trimmed by 3 bases and J by 3 bases, 3 bases remained unmatched. CDR1 is SGHRS, CDR2 YFSETQ, per germline. The CDR3 nucleotides are TGCGCCAGCAGCTCCGGGACTAGCGACTACAATGAGCAGTTCTTC. Its translation: CASSSGTSDYNEQFF.

V gene TRBV28 combines with J gene TRBJ1-2; D unresolved. Trimming shortened V by 7 bases and J by 2 bases, and 17 bases separated the two germline ends. This CDR3 has 15 amino acids. Germline CDR1 is MDHEN and CDR2 is SYDVKM. The CDR3 DNA follows: TGTGCCAGCACCAAAGCAGGAGGCGACAACTATGGCTACACCTTC. Translation: CASTKAGGDNYGYTF.

The rearrangement links TRBV5-6 to TRBJ2-2, with TRBD2 matching over 12 bases. The trim removed 1 base at V and 5 bases at J, leaving 6 bases unmatched. Germline V gene lookup returns CDR1 SGHDT and CDR2 YYEEEE. The CDR3 has 17 amino acids. CDR3 nucleotides: TGTGCCAGCAGCTTGCGACTAGCGGGGGTTGGAACCGGGGAGCTGTTTTTT. Translating gives CASSLRLAGVGTGELFF.

This clone was observed at least ten times. The rearrangement uses TRBV18 and TRBJ2-1, with 10 bases fitting TRBD2. Germline CDR1 KGHSH, CDR2 LQKENI. This CDR3 is built from 19 residues. The V gene end was trimmed by 2 bases and the J gene end by 4 bases; junction bases not matched to a gene: 14. Written as DNA, the CDR3 is TGTGCCAGCTCACCAGCTAGCGGGAGTGAAAAGTACGCGTACAATGAGCAGTTCTTC. It is translated as CASSPASGSEKYAYNEQFF.

This clone was counted a single time. The chain is built from TRBV7-2 and TRBJ1-2; TRBD1 matches at 7 bases. The germline gives CDR1 SGHTA, CDR2 FQGNSA. The ends lost 3 bases at V and 3 bases at J; junction bases unmatched: 1. The CDR3 is 13 residues long. The CDR3 sequence is CASSFGTDYGYTF. Written as DNA, the CDR3 is TGTGCCAGCAGCTTCGGGACAGACTATGGCTACACCTTC.

This clone has just one count. J is TRBJ1-4 and V is TRBV5-1; 9 positions match TRBD1. The length of the CDR3 is 14 residues. J was trimmed by 7 bases and V by 4 bases; bases with no gene match: 5. Germline CDR1 reads SGHRS; CDR2 reads YFSETQ. As DNA, the CDR3 is TGCGCCAGCAGCCTACAGGGGGCAGGTGAAAAACTGTTTTTT. The encoded protein is CASSLQGAGEKLFF.

This clone was detected only once. The chain employs TRBV5-1 and TRBJ1-2; 8 nucleotides match TRBD1. Germline CDR1 reads SGHRS; CDR2 reads YFSETQ. J was trimmed by 8 bases and V by 0 bases; bases with no gene match: 6. CDR3 length equals 14 residues. CDR3 region: CASSLGQGAWGYTF. CDR3 bases: TGCGCCAGCAGCTTGGGGCAGGGGGCTTGGGGCTACACCTTC.

This chain joins TRBV11-2 and TRBJ1-5; D ambiguous. The CDR3 is made up of 16 amino acids. Germline V CDR1 and CDR2: SGHAT, FQNNGV. V dropped 2 bases and J dropped 5 bases, with 16 bases sitting between them. CDR3 amino acids: CASSLRSGQRHQPQHF. The CDR3 coding sequence is TGTGCCAGCAGCTTACGGAGCGGCCAGCGCCATCAGCCCCAGCATTTT.

This clone was detected only a few times. The chain recombines TRBV29-1 with TRBJ2-7; 9 bases map to TRBD2. This CDR3 spans 14 amino acids. Germline V gene sequence: CDR1 SQVTM, CDR2 ANQGSEA. V lost 7 bases and J lost 0; bases outside the gene matches: 7. The DNA for the CDR3 is TGCAGCGCAAATAGCGGGAGTAGCTCCTACGAGCAGTACTTC. Translated, it gives CSANSGSSSYEQYF.

This clone was seen a single time. The chain employs TRBV7-3 and TRBJ2-3; D is perhaps TRBD1 (6 bases). The CDR3 spans 17 residues. The V and J ends lost 5 bases and 5 bases respectively, with 23 bases between them. Germline V gives CDR1 SGHTA, CDR2 FQGTGA. The CDR3 is CASSPTLILGQKDTQYF. CDR3 sequence (DNA): TGTGCCAGCAGCCCAACCTTAATACTCGGACAGAAAGATACGCAGTATTTT.

The chain has TRBV7-9 and TRBJ2-5; D may be TRBD2 (7 bases). Germline V gives CDR1 SEHNR, CDR2 FQNEAQ (reference sequence). The CDR3 is 13 amino acids. Trimming removed 4 bases at V and 7 bases at J, with 13 bases between. This CDR3 reads CASSSAGAGTQYF. DNA of the CDR3: TGTGCCAGCAGCTCGGCGGGGGCGGGGACCCAGTACTTC.

This clone is a singleton in its sample. V is TRBV5-1 and J is TRBJ1-1; the D is unclear. In germline, CDR1 is SGHRS, CDR2 YFSETQ. The ends were cut back, 3 bases at V and 1 base at J, with 16 bases in the middle. The CDR3 has 16 amino acids. As DNA, the CDR3 is TGCGCCAGCAGCTCTTTTATCGGGTCCGGGAACACTGAAGCTTTCTTT. It codes for CASSSFIGSGNTEAFF.

This rearrangement joins TRBV5-1 to TRBJ2-1, with 13 bases identical to TRBD2. CDR1 and CDR2 from the germline V gene are SGHRS and YFSETQ. The length of the CDR3 is 16 residues. Trimming cost V 3 bases and J 4 bases; bases outside gene matches: 4. The CDR3 region is CASSSGTSGAYNEQFF. Here the CDR3 DNA reads TGCGCCAGCAGCTCCGGGACTAGCGGGGCATACAATGAGCAGTTCTTC.

The chain recombines TRBV5-1 with TRBJ2-1, with D possibly TRBD2 on 6 matching bases. CDR3 length: 16 amino acids. V shed 9 bases and J shed 0 bases, with 19 bases lying between them. Germline V CDR1 and CDR2: SGHRS, YFSETQ. The chain's CDR3 is CATSERPRSSYNEQFF. In DNA, the CDR3 is TGCGCCACTAGCGAGAGGCCGAGGAGCTCCTACAATGAGCAGTTCTTC.

The rearrangement joins TRBV15 to TRBJ1-1; a possible D gene is TRBD1 (6 bases). Trimming stripped 6 bases from V and 1 base from J, with 27 bases between. The CDR3 spans 19 residues. Germline V gives CDR1 LNHNV, CDR2 YYDKDF (reference sequence). In nucleotides, the CDR3 is TGTGCCACCAGACGGAACCCTTTCGACAGGACGAGGGGGAACACTGAAGCTTTCTTT. Its translation is CATRRNPFDRTRGNTEAFF.

This clone was seen a single time. This chain links TRBV2 with TRBJ1-4; D possibly corresponds to TRBD1 (6 bases). Deletions cut 8 bases from V and 7 bases from J, with 14 bases between. CDR1 and CDR2 (germline): SNHLY, FYNNEI. The CDR3 has 13 residues. The CDR3 here is CASLGGAGEKLFF. The CDR3 bases are TGTGCCAGCTTGGGGGGGGCGGGTGAAAAACTGTTTTTT.

The chain recombines TRBV5-1 with TRBJ2-3, with D uncertain. The CDR3 runs 15 residues. In germline, CDR1 is SGHRS, CDR2 YFSETQ. V shed 3 bases and J shed 2 bases, with 13 bases lying between them. CDR3 DNA sequence: TGCGCCAGCAGCTCGCTTCTCGCGGTCACAGATACGCAGTATTTT. It yields the protein CASSSLLAVTDTQYF.

V gene TRBV14 combines with J gene TRBJ2-1, with a possible D match to TRBD1 (6 bases). V lost 4 bases and J lost 0, with 10 bases in between. Per germline, CDR1 SGHDN and CDR2 FVKESK. The CDR3 is 15 residues long. CDR3 sequence reads: CASSRQASSYNEQFF. CDR3 nucleotides: TGTGCCAGCAGCCGACAGGCGAGCTCCTACAATGAGCAGTTCTTC.

V usage is TRBV28 and J usage is TRBJ2-2; TRBD1 agrees at 9 bases. Trimming at V came to 1 base and at J to 7 bases, leaving 7 bases not matched to a gene. The CDR3 length is 16 residues. Germline V CDR1 and CDR2: MDHEN, SYDVKM. CDR3 region: CASSLSYRGRGGELFF. In nucleotides, the CDR3 is TGTGCCAGCAGTTTATCCTACAGGGGGCGAGGCGGGGAGCTGTTTTTT.

The chain carries TRBV5-4 and TRBJ1-2; D gene ambiguous. Looked up from germline, CDR1 is SGHNT and CDR2 is YYREEE (reference sequence). This CDR3 is built from 14 residues. V lost 0 bases and J 6 bases, leaving 12 bases between the germline ends. CDR3 in amino acids: CASSLGGPEDGYTF. The CDR3 DNA reads as TGTGCCAGCAGCTTGGGTGGGCCGGAGGATGGCTACACCTTC.

V gene TRBV2 combines with J gene TRBJ2-5; D might be TRBD1 (5 bases). Germline-derived CDR1 and CDR2 are SNHLY and FYNNEI. This CDR3 contains 14 residues. V was trimmed by 8 bases and J by 1 base, leaving 14 bases between them. The CDR3 is CASLKGVTQETQYF. The CDR3 DNA follows: TGTGCCAGCTTGAAAGGGGTAACCCAAGAGACCCAGTACTTC.

The V call is TRBV27, the J call TRBJ2-7; D is ambiguous. V lost 2 bases to trimming and J lost 3 bases, with 8 bases between them. In germline, CDR1 is MNHEY, CDR2 SMNVEV (reference sequence). CDR3 size: 13 residues. CDR3 sequence (DNA): TGTGCCAGCAGTTTAGGGCCAGGCTACGAGCAGTACTTC. This translates into CASSLGPGYEQYF.

The chain has TRBV27 and TRBJ2-1; D might be TRBD1 (5 bases). The germline gives CDR1 MNHEY, CDR2 SMNVEV (reference sequence). V was shortened by 1 base and J by 0 bases, with 10 bases between the two germline ends. The CDR3 is made up of 16 amino acids. The CDR3 is CASSLYRGRSYNEQFF. The CDR3 DNA sequence: TGTGCCAGCAGTTTATATAGGGGCCGCTCCTACAATGAGCAGTTCTTC.